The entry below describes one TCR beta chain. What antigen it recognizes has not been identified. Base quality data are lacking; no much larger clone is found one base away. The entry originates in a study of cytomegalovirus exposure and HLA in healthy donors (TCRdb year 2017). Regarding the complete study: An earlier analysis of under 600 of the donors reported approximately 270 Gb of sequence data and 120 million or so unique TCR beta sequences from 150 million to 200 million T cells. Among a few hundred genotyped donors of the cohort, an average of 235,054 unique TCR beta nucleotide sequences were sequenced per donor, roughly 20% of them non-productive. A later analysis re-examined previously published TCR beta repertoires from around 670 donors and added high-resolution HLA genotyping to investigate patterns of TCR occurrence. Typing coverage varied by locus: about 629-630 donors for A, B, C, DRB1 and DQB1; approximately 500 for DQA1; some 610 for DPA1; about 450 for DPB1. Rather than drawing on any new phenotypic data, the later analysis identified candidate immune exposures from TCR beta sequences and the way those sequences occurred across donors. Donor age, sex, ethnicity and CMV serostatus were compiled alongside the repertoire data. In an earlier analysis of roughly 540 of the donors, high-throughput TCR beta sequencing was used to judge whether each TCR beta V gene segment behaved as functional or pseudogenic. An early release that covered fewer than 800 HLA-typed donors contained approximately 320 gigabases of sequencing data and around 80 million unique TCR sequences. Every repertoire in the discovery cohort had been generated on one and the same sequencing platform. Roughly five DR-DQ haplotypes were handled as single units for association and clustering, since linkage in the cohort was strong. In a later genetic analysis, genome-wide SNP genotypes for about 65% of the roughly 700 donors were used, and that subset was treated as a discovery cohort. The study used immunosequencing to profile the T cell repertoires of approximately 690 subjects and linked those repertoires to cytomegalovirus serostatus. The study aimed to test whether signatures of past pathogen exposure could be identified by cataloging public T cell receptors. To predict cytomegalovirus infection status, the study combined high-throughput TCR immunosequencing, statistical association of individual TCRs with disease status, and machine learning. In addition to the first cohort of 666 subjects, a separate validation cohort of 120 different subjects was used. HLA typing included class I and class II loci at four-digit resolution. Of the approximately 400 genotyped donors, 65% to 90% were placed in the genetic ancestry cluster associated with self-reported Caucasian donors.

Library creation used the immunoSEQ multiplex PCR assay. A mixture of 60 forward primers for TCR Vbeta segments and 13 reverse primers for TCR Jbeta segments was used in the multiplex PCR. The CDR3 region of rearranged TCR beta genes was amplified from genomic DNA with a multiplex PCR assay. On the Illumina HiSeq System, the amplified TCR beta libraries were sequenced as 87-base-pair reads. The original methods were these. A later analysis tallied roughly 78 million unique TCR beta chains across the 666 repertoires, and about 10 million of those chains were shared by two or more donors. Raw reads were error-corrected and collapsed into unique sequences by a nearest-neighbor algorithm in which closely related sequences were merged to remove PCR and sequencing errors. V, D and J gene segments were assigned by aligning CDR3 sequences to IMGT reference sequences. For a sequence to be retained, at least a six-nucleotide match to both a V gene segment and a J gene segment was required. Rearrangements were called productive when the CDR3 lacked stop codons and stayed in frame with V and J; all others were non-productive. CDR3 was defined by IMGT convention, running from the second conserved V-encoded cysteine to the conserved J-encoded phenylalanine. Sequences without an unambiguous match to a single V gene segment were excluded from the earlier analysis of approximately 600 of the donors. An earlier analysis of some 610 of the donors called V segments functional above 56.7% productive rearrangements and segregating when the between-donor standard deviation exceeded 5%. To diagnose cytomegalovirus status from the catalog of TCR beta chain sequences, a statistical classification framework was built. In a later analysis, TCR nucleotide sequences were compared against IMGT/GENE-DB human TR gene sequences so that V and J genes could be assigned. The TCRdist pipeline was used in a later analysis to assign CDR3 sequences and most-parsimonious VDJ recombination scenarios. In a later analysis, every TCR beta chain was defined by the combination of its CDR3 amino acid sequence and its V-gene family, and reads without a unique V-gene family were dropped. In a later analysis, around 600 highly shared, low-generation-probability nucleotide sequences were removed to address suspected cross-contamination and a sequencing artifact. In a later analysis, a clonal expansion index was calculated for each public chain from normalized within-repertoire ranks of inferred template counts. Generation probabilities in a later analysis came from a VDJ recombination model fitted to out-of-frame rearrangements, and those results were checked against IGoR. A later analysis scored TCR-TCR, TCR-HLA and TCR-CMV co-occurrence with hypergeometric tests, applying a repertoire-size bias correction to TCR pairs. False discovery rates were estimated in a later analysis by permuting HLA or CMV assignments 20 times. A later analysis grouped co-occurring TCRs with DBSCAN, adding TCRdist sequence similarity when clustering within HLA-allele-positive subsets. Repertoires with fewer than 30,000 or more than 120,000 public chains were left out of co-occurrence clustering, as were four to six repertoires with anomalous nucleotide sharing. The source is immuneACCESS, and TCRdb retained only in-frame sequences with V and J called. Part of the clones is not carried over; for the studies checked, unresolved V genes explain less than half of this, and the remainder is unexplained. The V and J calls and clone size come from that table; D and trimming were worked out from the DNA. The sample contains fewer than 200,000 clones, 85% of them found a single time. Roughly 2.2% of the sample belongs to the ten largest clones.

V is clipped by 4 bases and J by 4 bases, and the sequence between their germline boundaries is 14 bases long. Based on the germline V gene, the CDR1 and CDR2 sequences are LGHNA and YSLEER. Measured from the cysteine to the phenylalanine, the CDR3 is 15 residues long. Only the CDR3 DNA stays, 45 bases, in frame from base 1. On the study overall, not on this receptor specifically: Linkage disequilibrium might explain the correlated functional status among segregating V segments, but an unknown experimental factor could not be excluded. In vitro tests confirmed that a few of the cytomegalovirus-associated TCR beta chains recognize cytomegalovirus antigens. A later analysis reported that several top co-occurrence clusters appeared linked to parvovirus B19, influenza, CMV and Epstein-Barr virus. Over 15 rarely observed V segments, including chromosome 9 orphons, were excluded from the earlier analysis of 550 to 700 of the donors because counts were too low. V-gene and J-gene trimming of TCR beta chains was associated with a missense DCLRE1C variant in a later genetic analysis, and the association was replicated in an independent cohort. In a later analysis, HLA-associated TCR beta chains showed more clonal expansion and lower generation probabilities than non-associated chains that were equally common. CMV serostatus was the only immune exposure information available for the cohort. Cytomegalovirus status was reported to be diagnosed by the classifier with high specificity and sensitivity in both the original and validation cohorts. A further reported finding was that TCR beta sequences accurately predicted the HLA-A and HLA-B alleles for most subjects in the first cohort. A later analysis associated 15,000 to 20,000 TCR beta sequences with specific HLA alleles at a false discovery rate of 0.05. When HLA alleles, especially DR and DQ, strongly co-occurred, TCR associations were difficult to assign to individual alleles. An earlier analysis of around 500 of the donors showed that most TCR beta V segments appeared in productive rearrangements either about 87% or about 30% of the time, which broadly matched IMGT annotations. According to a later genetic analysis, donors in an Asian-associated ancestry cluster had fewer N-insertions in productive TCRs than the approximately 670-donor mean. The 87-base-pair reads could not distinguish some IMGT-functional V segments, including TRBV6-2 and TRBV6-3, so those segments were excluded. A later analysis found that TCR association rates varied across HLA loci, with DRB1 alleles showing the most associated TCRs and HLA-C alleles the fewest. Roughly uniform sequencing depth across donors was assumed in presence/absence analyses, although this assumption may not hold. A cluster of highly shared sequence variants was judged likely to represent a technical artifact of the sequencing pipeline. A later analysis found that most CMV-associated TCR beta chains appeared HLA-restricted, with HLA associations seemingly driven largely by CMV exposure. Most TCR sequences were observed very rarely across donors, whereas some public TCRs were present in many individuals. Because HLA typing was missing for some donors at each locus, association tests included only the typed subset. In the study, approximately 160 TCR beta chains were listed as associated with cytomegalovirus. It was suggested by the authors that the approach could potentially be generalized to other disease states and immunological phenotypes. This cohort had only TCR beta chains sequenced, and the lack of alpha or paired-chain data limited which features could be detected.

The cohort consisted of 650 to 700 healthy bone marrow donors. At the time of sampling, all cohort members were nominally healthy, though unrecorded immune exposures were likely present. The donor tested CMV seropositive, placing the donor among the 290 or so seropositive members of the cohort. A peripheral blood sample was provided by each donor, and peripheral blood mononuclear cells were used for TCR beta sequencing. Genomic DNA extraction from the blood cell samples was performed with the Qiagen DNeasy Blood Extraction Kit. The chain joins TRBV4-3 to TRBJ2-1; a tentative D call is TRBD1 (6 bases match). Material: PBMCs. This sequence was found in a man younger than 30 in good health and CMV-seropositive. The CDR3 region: CASSPGALSYNEQFF. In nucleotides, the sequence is TGCGCCAGCAGCCCAGGGGCGTTATCGTACAATGAGCAGTTCTTC.